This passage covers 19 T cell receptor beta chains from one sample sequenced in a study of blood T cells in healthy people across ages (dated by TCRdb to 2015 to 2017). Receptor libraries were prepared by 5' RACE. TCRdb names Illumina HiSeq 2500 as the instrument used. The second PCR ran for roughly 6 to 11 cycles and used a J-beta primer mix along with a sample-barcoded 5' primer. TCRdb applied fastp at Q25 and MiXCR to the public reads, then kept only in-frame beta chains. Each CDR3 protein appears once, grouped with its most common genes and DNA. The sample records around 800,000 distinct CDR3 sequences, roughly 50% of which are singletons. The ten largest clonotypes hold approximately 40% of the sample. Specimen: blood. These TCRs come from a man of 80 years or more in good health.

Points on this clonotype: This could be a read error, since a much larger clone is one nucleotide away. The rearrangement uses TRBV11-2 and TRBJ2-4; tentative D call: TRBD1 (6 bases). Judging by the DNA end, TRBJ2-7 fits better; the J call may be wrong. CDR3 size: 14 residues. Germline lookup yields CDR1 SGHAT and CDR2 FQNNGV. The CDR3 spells CVSSVERTAYEQYF. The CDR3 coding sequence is TGTGTCAGCAGCGTAGAAAGGACAGCATACGAGCAGTACTTC.

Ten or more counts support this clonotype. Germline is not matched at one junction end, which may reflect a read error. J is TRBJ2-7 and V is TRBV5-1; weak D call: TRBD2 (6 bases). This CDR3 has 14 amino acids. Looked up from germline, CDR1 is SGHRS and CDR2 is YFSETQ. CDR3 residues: CASSFDGSSYEQYF. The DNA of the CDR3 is TGTGCCAGCAGTTTCGACGGGAGTTCGTACGAGCAGTACTTC.

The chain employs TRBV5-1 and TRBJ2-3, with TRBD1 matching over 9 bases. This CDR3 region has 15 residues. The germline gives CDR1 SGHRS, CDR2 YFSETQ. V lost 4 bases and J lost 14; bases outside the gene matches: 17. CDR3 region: CASSPLQGAERYAYF. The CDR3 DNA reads TGCGCCAGCAGCCCATTACAGGGGGCCGAGAGATACGCGTATTTT.

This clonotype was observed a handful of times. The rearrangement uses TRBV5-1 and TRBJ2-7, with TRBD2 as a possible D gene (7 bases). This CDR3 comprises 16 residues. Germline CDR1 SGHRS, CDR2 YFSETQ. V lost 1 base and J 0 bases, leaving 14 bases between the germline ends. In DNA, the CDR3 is TGCGCCAGCAGCTTGAGGGGCGGGGGCCTCTCCTACGAGCAGTACTTC. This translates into CASSLRGGGLSYEQYF.

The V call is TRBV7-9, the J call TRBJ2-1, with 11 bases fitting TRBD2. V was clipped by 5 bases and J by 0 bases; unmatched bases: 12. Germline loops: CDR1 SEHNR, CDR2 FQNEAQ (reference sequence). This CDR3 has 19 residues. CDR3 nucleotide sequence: TGTGCCAGCAGCCCGGGACTAGCGGCCCCTCGGGTCTCCTACAATGAGCAGTTCTTC. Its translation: CASSPGLAAPRVSYNEQFF.

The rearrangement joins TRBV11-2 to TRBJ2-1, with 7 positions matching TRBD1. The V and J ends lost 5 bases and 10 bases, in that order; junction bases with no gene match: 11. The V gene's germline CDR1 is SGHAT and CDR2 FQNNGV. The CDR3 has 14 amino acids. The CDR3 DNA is TGTGCCAGCAGCAGAGGGACAGAAGCGAAAGAGCAGTTCTTC. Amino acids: CASSRGTEAKEQFF.

The CDR3 sequence is CASSESDVPHRYTYF. For the CDR3, the DNA is TGTGCCAGCAGTGAATCCGACGTTCCGCACAGATACACGTATTTT. This chain joins TRBV6-1 and TRBJ2-3; D ambiguous. The germline V gene encodes CDR1 MNHNS and CDR2 SASEGT. Trimming shortened V by 2 bases and J by 14 bases, and 23 bases separated the two germline ends. The CDR3 extends over 15 amino acids.

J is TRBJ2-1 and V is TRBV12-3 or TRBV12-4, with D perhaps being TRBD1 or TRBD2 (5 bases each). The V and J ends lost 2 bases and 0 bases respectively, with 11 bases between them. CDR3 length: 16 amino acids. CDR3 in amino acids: CASSLFGGFSYNEQFF. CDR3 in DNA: TGTGCCAGCAGTTTATTTGGGGGATTCTCCTACAATGAGCAGTTCTTC.

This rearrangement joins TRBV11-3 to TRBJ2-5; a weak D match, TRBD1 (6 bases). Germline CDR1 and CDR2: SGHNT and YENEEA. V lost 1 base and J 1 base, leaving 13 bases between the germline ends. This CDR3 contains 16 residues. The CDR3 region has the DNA TGTGCCAGCAGCTTAGGGTACAGGGATTCCCAAGAGACCCAGTACTTC. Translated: CASSLGYRDSQETQYF.

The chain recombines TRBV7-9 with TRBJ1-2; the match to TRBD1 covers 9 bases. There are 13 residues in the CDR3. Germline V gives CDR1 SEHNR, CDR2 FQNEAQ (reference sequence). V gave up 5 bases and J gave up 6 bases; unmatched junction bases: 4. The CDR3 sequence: CASSQQGADGYTF. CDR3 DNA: TGTGCCAGCAGCCAACAGGGGGCAGATGGCTACACCTTC. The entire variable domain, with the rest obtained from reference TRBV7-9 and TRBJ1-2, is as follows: DTGVSQNPRHKITKRGQNVTFRCDPISEHNRLYWYRQTLGQGPEFLTYFQNEAQLEKSRLLSDRFSAERPKGSFSTLEIQRTEQGDSAMYLCASSQQGADGYTFGSGTRLTVV.

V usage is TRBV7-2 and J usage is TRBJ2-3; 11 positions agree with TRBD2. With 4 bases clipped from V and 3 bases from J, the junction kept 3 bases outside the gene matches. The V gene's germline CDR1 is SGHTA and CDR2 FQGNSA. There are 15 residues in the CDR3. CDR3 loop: CASSSRTSGTDTQYF. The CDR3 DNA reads TGTGCCAGCAGCTCTCGGACTAGCGGGACAGATACGCAGTATTTT.

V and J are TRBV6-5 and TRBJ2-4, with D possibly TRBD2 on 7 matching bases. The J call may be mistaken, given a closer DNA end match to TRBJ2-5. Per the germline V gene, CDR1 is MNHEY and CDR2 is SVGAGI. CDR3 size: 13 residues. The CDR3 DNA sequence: TGTGCCATTGGAGGGGGGCGGGGGAAGACCCAGTACTTC. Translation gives CAIGGGRGKTQYF.

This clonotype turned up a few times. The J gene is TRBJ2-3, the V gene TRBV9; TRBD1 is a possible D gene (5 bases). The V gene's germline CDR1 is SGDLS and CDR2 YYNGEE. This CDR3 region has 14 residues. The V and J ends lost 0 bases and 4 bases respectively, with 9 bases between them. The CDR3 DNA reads TGTGCCAGCAGCGTAGGGGGCGTCGCAGATACGCAGTATTTT. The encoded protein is CASSVGGVADTQYF.

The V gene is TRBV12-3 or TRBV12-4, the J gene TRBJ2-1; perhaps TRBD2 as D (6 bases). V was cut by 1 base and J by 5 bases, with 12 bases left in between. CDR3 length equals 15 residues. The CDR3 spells CASSLVGGLNNEQFF. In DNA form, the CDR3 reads TGTGCCAGCAGTTTAGTAGGAGGACTAAACAATGAGCAGTTCTTC.

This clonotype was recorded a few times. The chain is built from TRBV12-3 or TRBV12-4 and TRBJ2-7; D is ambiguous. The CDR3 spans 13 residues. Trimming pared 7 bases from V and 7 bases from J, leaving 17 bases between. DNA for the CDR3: TGTGCCAGCAAGCGTTGGGCAGGCCAAGAGCAGTACTTC. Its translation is CASKRWAGQEQYF.

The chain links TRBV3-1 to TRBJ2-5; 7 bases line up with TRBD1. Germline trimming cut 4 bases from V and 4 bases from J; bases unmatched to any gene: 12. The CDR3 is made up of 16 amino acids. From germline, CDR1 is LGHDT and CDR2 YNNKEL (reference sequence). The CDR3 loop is CASSPWTGGGLETQYF. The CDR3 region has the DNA TGTGCCAGCAGCCCTTGGACAGGTGGGGGCCTAGAGACCCAGTACTTC.

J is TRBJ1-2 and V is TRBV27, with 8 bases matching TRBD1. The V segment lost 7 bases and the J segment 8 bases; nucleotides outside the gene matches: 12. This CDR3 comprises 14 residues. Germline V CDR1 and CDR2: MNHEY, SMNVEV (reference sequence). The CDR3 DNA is TGTGCCAGCACCCCGACAGGGGCAACTAAAGGCTACACCTTC. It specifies CASTPTGATKGYTF.

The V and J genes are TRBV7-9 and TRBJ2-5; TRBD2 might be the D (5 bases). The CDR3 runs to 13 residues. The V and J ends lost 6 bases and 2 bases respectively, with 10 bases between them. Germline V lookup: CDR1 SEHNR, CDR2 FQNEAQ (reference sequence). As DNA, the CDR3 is TGTGCCAGCAGGGACTCCCCTCAAGAGACCCAGTACTTC. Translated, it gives CASRDSPQETQYF.

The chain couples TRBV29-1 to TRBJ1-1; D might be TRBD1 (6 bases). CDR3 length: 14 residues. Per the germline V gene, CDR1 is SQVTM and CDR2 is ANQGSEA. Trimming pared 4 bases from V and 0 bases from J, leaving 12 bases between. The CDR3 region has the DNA TGCAGCGTTGCAAGGGACATCATGAACACTGAAGCTTTCTTT. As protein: CSVARDIMNTEAFF.